This T cell receptor beta chain came from a study of blood T cells in healthy people across ages. Study outcomes and limitations: PBMC samples, being unsorted, prevented any conclusive comparison of naive and antigen-experienced cells.

Combining a sample-barcoded 5' primer with a J-beta primer mix, a second PCR ran for roughly 6 to 11 cycles. MiXCR, applied by TCRdb to the 5' RACE reads, yields one record per CDR3 protein. The data contain some 760,000 distinct CDR3 sequences, 20% to 25% of them singletons. Per germline, CDR1 SGHVS and CDR2 FQNEAQ. V shed 5 bases, J shed 5 bases, and the junction held 10 bases outside the gene matches. The CDR3 consists of 16 residues. As regards this clonotype: Its antigen is currently unknown.

The same sample was also used in a study of T cells of mothers and their children. In that study: Donation came from a few healthy Caucasian mothers together with their six children. The study obtained over 8.5 million TCR beta CDR3 reads per mother and about 3 million per child.

V gene TRBV7-8 combines with J gene TRBJ2-1; 9 bases match TRBD2. The sequence came from a boy younger than 18 in good health. Sequences were obtained from blood. The CDR3 region has the DNA TGTGCCAGCAGCCATGGGACTAGCCTAAACAACAATGAGCAGTTCTTC. The encoded protein is CASSHGTSLNNNEQFF. Filled out from reference TRBV7-8 and TRBJ2-1, the complete variable domain reads GAGVSQSPRYKVAKRGQDVALRCDPISGHVSLFWYQQALGQGPEFLTYFQNEAQLDKSGLPSDRFFAERPEGSVSTLKIQRTQQEDSAVYLCASSHGTSLNNNEQFFGPGTRLTVL.